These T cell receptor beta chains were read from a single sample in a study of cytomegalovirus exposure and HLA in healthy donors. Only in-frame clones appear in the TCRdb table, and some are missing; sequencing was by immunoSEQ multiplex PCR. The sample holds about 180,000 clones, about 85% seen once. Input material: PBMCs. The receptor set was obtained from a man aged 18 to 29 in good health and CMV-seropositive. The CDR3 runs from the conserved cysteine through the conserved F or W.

CASSSYTENTGELFF	TRBJ2-2	TRBV11-3
CASSYSGGDGYTF	TRBJ1-2	TRBV6-5
CASSEFQEETQYF	TRBJ2-5	TRBV6-1
CASSYQGSSYNEQFF	TRBJ2-1	TRBV11-2
CASSLRLGSSVQETQYF	TRBJ2-5	TRBV5-5
CASFRLLPRTDTQYF	TRBJ2-3	TRBV7-9
CASSTSTTGSRGHNEQFF	TRBJ2-1	TRBV5-1
CASRTSPGTEAFF	TRBJ1-1	TRBV7-3
CASSPRGQLSTYGYTF	TRBJ1-2	TRBV18
CASSSEAGQGYTF	TRBJ1-2	TRBV28
CASSLSRRGMGETQYF	TRBJ2-5	TRBV28
CASSDPFRDRRYEQYF	TRBJ2-7	TRBV6-1
CASRRGQGIADTQYF	TRBJ2-3	TRBV27
CASSSPLLGADTEAFF	TRBJ1-1	TRBV28
CASSFAGQAYEQYF	TRBJ2-7	TRBV5-1
CSGQGAVTEAFF	TRBJ1-1	TRBV29-1
CASGEGLRSYNEQFF	TRBJ2-1	TRBV6-1
CASSKRVFVETQYF	TRBJ2-5	TRBV28
CASSQVGLNTEAFF	TRBJ1-1	TRBV4-2
CASSLVEVTGELFF	TRBJ2-2	TRBV5-1
CSITRGTDYGYTF	TRBJ1-2	TRBV29-1
CASSLMPSGRNEQYF	TRBJ2-7	TRBV7-3
CASSLEGMTNEKLFF	TRBJ1-4	TRBV5-1
CASSDLGSTNEKLFF	TRBJ1-4	TRBV5-1
CASSPRQGRTGELFF	TRBJ2-2	TRBV7-2
CAWGPRDAEAFF	TRBJ1-1	TRBV30
CASMGADTQYF	TRBJ2-3	TRBV12-1
CASSAEVVYGYTF	TRBJ1-2	TRBV6-1
CASSLDPTGELFF	TRBJ2-2	TRBV11-3
CASGDRDGYTF	TRBJ1-2	TRBV2
CASRPTEGRETQYF	TRBJ2-5	TRBV5-1
CASSATSAGQSLAFF	TRBJ1-1	TRBV7-9
CASSLAGRADTQYF	TRBJ2-3	TRBV11-3
CASSLETGDNEQFF	TRBJ2-1	TRBV5-1
CAWSIAVLNTEAFF	TRBJ1-1	TRBV30
CASSPDNRGASFANTGELFF	TRBJ2-2	TRBV7-3
CASSTWTSGTYEQYF	TRBJ2-7	TRBV28